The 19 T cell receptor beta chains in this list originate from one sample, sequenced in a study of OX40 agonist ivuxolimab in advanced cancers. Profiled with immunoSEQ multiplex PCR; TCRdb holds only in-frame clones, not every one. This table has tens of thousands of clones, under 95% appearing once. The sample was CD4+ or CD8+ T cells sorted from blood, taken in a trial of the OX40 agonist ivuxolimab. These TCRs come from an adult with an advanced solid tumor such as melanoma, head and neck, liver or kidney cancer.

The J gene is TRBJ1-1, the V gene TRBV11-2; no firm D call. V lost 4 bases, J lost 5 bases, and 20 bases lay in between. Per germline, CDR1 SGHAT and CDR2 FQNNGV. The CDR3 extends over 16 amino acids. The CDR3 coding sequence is TGTGCCAGCAGCTACCCCGGGCCCCTTGGAGGGACTGAAGCTTTCTTT. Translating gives CASSYPGPLGGTEAFF. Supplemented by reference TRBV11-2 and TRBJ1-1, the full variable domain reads EAGVAQSPRYKIIEKRQSVAFWCNPISGHATLYWYQQILGQGPKLLIQFQNNGVVDDSQLPKDRFSAERLKGVDSTLKIQPAKLEDSAVYLCASSYPGPLGGTEAFFGQGTRLTVV.

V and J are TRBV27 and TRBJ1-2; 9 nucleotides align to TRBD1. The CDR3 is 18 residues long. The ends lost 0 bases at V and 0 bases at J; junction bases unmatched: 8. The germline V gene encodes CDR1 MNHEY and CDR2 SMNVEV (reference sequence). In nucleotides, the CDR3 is TGTGCCAGCAGTTTATCTTGGGACAGGGCAACTCCTAACTATGGCTACACCTTC. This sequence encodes CASSLSWDRATPNYGYTF.

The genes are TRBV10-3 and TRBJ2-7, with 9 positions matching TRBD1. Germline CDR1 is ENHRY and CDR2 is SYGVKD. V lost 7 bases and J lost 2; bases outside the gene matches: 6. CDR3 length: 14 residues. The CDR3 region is CAITPGTGPYEQYF. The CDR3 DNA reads TGTGCCATCACTCCCGGGACAGGGCCCTACGAGCAGTACTTC.

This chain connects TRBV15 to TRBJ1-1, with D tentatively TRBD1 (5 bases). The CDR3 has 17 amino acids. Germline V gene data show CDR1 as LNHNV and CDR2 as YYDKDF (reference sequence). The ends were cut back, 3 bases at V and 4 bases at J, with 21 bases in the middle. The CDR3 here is CATSSTIGEWRGTEAFF. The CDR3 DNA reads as TGTGCCACCAGCAGTACGATCGGGGAATGGAGGGGCACTGAAGCTTTCTTT.

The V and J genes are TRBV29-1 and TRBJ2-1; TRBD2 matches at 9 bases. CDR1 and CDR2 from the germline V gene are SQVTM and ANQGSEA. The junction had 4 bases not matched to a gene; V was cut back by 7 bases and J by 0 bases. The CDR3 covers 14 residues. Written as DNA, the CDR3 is TGCAGCGCGAGACTAGCGGCCTCCTACAATGAGCAGTTCTTC. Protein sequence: CSARLAASYNEQFF.

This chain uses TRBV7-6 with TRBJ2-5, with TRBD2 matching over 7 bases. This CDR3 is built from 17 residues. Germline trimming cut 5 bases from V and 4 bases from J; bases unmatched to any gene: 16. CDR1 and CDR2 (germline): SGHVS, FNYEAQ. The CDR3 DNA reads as TGTGCCAGCAGCCCGAGCGGTAATAGCGGGCCTGGAGAGACCCAGTACTTC. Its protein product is CASSPSGNSGPGETQYF. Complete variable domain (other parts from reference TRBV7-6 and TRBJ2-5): GAGVSQSPRYKVTKRGQDVALRCDPISGHVSLYWYRQALGQGPEFLTYFNYEAQQDKSGLPNDRFSAERPEGSISTLTIQRTEQRDSAMYRCASSPSGNSGPGETQYFGPGTRLLVL.

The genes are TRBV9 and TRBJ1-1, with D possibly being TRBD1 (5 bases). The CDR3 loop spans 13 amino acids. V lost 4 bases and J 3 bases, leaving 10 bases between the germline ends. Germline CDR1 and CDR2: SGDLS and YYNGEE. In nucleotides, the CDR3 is TGTGCCAGCAGCTCATGGGGCCACACTGAAGCTTTCTTT. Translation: CASSSWGHTEAFF.

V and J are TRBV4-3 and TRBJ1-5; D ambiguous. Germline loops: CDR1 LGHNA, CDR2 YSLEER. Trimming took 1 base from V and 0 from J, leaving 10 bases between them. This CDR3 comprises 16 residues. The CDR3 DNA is TGCGCCAGCAGCCAAGGCCTTGGCGATAGCAATCAGCCCCAGCATTTT. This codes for CASSQGLGDSNQPQHF.

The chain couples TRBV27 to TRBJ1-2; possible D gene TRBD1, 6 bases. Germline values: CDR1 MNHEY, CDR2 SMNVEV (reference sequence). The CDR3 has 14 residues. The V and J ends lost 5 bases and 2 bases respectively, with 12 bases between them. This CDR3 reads CASSVQGKNYGYTF. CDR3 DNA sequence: TGTGCCAGCAGTGTGCAGGGGAAGAACTATGGCTACACCTTC.

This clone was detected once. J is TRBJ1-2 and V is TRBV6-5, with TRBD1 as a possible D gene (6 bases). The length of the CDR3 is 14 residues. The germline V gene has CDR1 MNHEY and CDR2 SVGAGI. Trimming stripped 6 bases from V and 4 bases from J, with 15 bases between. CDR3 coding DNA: TGTGCCAGCAGACCGACGGGGGCGCGCTATGGCTACACCTTC. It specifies CASRPTGARYGYTF.

The CDR3 nucleotides read TGTGCCAGCAGCTCCTCGGGGGCTGCACCAGATACGCAGTATTTT. Translation: CASSSSGAAPDTQYF. V usage is TRBV7-9 and J usage is TRBJ2-3; D may match TRBD1 or TRBD2 (6 bases each). Germline lookup yields CDR1 SEHNR and CDR2 FQNEAQ (reference sequence). The length of the CDR3 is 15 residues. The ends were cut back, 4 bases at V and 4 bases at J, with 15 bases in the middle.

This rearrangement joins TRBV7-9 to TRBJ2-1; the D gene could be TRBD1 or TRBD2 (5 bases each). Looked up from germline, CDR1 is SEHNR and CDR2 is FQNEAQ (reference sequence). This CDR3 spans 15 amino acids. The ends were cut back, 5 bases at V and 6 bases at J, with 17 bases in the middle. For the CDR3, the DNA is TGTGCCAGCAGCAACCCCCGGGACGGATTCAATGAGCAGTTCTTC. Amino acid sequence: CASSNPRDGFNEQFF.

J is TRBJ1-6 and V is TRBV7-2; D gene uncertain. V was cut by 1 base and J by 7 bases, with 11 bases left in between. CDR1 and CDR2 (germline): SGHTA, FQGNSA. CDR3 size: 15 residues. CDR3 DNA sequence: TGTGCCAGCAGCTTAGGGACGGAGCCCAATTCACCCCTCCACTTT. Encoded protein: CASSLGTEPNSPLHF.

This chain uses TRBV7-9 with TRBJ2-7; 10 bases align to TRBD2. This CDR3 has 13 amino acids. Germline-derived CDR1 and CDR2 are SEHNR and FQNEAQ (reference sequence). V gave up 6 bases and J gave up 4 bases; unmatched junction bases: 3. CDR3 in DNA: TGTGCCAGCAGTATAGCGGGAGGTTACGAGCAGTACTTC. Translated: CASSIAGGYEQYF.

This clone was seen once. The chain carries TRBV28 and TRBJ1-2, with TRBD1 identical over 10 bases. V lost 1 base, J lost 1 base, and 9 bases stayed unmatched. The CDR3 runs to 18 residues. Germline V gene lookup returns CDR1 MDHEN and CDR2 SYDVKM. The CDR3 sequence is CASSLSGQGTFLNYGYTF. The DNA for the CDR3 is TGTGCCAGCAGTTTATCGGGACAGGGGACGTTTCTTAACTATGGCTACACCTTC.

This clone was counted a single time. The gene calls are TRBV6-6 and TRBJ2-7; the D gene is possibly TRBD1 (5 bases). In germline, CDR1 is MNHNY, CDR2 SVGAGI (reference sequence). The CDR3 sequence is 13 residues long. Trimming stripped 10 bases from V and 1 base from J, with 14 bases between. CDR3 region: CATREDRSYEQYF. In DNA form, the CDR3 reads TGTGCCACCAGGGAAGACCGATCCTACGAGCAGTACTTC.

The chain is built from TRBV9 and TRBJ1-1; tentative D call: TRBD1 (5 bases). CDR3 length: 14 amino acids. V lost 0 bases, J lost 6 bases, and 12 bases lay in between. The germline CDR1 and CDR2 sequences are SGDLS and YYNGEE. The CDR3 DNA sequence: TGTGCCAGCAGCGTAGGAGGGGTCCCATCTGAAGCTTTCTTT. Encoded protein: CASSVGGVPSEAFF.

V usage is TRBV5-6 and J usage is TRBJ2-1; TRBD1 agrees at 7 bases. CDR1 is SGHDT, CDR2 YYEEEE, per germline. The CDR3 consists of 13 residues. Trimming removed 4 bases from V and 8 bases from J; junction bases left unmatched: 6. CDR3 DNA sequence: TGTGCCAGCAGCCTGACAGGGTCTCATGAGCAGTTCTTC. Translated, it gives CASSLTGSHEQFF.

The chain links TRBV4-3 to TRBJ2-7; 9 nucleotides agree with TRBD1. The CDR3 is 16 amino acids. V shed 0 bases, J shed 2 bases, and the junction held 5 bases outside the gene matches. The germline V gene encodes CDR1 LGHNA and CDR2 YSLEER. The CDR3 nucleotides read TGCGCCAGCAGCCAAGACCAACAGGGGGCCCCCTACGAGCAGTACTTC. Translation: CASSQDQQGAPYEQYF.